This T cell receptor beta chain was documented in a study of blood T cell repertoires in COVID-19. At the level of the study: Sites across the United States, Italy and Spain contributed samples from acute and convalescent COVID-19. T cells, B-cell-depleted T cells, or PBMCs supplied cDNA or gDNA.

In the original workflow: By means of reference gene primer amplification, nucleated cell counts were estimated. Sequencing was performed with immunoSEQ multiplex PCR; in TCRdb, only in-frame clones are kept and a portion is missing. The DNA gave D and trimming, while V, J and clone size come from that table. This table has around 55,000 clones, roughly 90% appearing once. The V segment lost 9 bases and the J segment 4 bases; nucleotides outside the gene matches: 17. The CDR3 contains 17 residues. Germline loops: CDR1 MDHEN, CDR2 SYDVKM. The origin of this receptor is a human donor with active COVID-19. The donor label of this sample is uncertain. The chain carries TRBV28 and TRBJ1-1, with 10 bases matching TRBD1. Sequencing input: peripheral blood. In DNA form, the CDR3 reads TGTGCCAGTCTACCGACAGGGGGCGCGGGATATGGCACTGAAGCTTTCTTT. Protein product: CASLPTGGAGYGTEAFF.